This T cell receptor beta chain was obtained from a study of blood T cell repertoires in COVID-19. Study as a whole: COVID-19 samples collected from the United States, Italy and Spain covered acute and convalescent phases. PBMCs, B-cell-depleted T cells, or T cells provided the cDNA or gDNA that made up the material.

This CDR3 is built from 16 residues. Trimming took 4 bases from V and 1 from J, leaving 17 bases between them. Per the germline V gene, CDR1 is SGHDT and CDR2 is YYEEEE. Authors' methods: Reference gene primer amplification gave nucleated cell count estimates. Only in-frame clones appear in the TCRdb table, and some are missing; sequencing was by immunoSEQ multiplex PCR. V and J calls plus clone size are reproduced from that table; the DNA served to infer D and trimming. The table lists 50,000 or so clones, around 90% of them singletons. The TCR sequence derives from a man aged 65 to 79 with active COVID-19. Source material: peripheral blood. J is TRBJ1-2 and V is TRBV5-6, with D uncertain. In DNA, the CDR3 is TGTGCCAGCAGCCCGCGCGGGGAGGAACTTAACTATGGCTACACCTTC. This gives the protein CASSPRGEELNYGYTF. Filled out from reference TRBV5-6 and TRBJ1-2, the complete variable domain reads DAGVTQSPTHLIKTRGQQVTLRCSPKSGHDTVSWYQQALGQGPQFIFQYYEEEERQRGNFPDRFSGHQFPNYSSELNVNALLLGDSALYLCASSPRGEELNYGYTFGSGTRLTVV.